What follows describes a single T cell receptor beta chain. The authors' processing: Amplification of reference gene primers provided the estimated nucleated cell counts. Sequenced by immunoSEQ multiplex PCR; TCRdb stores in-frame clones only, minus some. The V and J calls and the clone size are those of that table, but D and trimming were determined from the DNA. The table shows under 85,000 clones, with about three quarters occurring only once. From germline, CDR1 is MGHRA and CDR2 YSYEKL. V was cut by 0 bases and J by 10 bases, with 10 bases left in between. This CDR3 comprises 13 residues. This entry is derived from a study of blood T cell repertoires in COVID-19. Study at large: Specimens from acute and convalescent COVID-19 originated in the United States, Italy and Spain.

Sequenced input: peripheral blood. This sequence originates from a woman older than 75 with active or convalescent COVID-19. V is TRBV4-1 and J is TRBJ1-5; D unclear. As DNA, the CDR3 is TGCGCCAGCAGCCAAGATAGGACTGGACCCCAGCATTTT. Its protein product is CASSQDRTGPQHF.